Below, 4 T cell receptor beta chains from the same sample are listed, as sequenced in a study of T and B cells in COVID-19 patients (dated by TCRdb to the early 2020s). Sequenced using an Illumina MiSeq. TRB rearrangements were amplified by multiplex PCR with BIOMED2 TRB-A/B primer pools. TCRdb handled the public reads itself, with Q25 trimming in fastp and clone calling in MiXCR, and kept productive beta chains. Under each unique CDR3 protein, matching rows form one entry showing the most common genes and DNA. This sample has approximately 7,200 distinct CDR3 sequences in its table, and under 40% of those were observed once. The ten largest clonotypes hold 20% to 30% of the sample. TRB repertoires were amplified from approximately 270-530 ng of genomic DNA extracted from blood. Sequenced: blood. The receptors were sampled from a human donor who had recovered from COVID-19.

The chain joins TRBV20-1 to TRBJ1-2; D gene uncertain. Trimming took off 1 base at V and 0 bases at J, with 6 bases between the two ends. Germline lookup yields CDR1 DFQATT and CDR2 SNEGSKA (reference sequence). This CDR3 has 13 amino acids. CDR3 DNA: TGCAGTGCTAGAGGAGGAACTAACTATGGCTACACCTTC. It is translated as CSARGGTNYGYTF.

The chain recombines TRBV5-6 with TRBJ2-3; 8 bases are shared with TRBD1. The CDR3 covers 15 residues. After removal of 4 bases from V and 5 bases from J, the junction contained 9 bases not matched to a gene. In germline, CDR1 is SGHDT, CDR2 YYEEEE. The CDR3 sequence: CASSPSQGAKDTQYF. The CDR3 DNA reads TGTGCCAGCAGCCCGAGCCAGGGGGCTAAAGATACGCAGTATTTT.

This clonotype was found a few times. The rearrangement uses TRBV5-6 and TRBJ2-7; D is possibly TRBD1 or TRBD2 (5 bases each). CDR1 and CDR2 from the germline V gene are SGHDT and YYEEEE. The CDR3 sequence is 12 residues long. Trimming took off 2 bases at V and 7 bases at J, with 10 bases between the two ends. The chain's CDR3 is CASSFGTSEQYF. Written as DNA, the CDR3 is TGTGCCAGCAGCTTCGGGACGTCGGAGCAGTACTTC.

This clonotype was seen once. V and J are TRBV20-1 and TRBJ2-5; D gene unclear. This CDR3 has 10 residues. Germline-derived CDR1 and CDR2 are DFQATT and SNEGSKA (reference sequence). Between the trimmed V and J ends, which lost 3 bases and 6 bases, there was a span of 5 bases. The CDR3 protein is CSASWQTQYF. CDR3 nucleotides: TGCAGTGCTAGTTGGCAGACCCAGTACTTC.